The text below deals with one T cell receptor (beta chain). Antigen: not known. Without the conserved terminal phenylalanine or tryptophan, this CDR3 likely stems from a read error. Both RNA and DNA were isolated together from approximately 20-30 mg of bulk tissue that had not been sorted. The germline gives CDR1 SGHAT, CDR2 FQDESV (reference sequence). The CDR3 runs to 14 residues. These data belong to a study of tumor-infiltrating lymphocytes in primary liver carcinoma. Across the whole study: Each of the growths was stage T1-T3 N0M0, extending roughly 4.2 to 11 cm across.

Total RNA (approximately 500 ng) served as template for TCR beta cDNA synthesis primed by a constant-region primer. It was through three nested multiplex PCR rounds of slightly modified ARM-PCR that TCR beta libraries arose. In the first two PCR rounds, TRBV1-TRBV30 forward primers were paired with a C-beta reverse primer, and each round lasted approximately 9 cycles. TCRdb re-called the multiplex PCR reads through MiXCR, storing one row per CDR3 protein. The profile shows tens of thousands of distinct CDR3 sequences, about 73% of them singletons. Whole-study findings and limits: Appearing in all five tumor regions was true of only about 8-25% of top clones.

This sequence joins TRBV11-1 and TRBJ2-5, with D possibly called TRBD1 or TRBD2 (5 bases each). The sequence derives from a man between 40 and 49 years old with primary liver carcinoma and hepatitis B virus infection. Sequenced input: liver tumor tissue from sampling region 3. Subset described: tumor region T3, left-lateral pole. CDR3 residues: CASSGQVEVETQYL. The CDR3 DNA is TGCGCCAGCAGTGGACAAGTGGAGGTGGAGACCCAGTACTTA.